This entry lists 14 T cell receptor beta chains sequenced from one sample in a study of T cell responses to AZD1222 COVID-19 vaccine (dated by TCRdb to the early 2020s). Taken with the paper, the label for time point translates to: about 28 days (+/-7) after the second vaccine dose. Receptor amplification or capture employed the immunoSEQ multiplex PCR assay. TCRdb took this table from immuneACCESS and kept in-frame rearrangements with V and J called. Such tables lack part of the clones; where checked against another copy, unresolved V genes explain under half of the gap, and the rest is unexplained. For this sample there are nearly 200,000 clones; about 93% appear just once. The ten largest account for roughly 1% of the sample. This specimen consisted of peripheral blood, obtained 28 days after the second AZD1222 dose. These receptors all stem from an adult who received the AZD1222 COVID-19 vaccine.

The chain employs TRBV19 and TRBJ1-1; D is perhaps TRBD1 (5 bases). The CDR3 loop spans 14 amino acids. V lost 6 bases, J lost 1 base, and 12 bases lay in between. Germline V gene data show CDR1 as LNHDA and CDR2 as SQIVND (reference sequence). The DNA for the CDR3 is TGTGCCAGTAGGGAGGGACTGCCGAACACTGAAGCTTTCTTT. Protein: CASREGLPNTEAFF.

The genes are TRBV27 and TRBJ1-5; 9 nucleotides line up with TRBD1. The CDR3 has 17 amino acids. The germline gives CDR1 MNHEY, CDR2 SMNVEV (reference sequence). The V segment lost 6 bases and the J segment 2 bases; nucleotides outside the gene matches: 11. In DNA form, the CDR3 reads TGTGCCAGCAGCCCCGGACAGGGGAATGGGGGCAATCAGCCCCAGCATTTT. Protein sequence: CASSPGQGNGGNQPQHF.

CDR3 amino acids: CASSQGGPYGYTF. DNA of the CDR3: TGTGCCAGCAGCCAGGGGGGCCCCTATGGCTACACCTTC. The rearrangement joins TRBV28 to TRBJ1-2; the match to TRBD1 covers 7 bases. V dropped 6 bases and J dropped 4; count of bases not matched to a gene: 5. The CDR3 loop spans 13 amino acids. The germline gives CDR1 MDHEN, CDR2 SYDVKM.

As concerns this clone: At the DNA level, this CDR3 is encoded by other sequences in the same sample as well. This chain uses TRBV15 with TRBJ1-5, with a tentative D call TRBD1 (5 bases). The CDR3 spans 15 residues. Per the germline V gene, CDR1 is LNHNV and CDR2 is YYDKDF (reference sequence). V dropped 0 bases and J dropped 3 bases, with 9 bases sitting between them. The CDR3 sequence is CATSREGRHNQPQHF. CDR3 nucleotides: TGTGCCACCAGCAGAGAGGGGCGGCACAATCAGCCCCAGCATTTT. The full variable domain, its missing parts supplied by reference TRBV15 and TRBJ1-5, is DAMVIQNPRYQVTQFGKPVTLSCSQTLNHNVMYWYQQKSSQAPKLLFHYYDKDFNNEADTPDNFQSRRPNTSFCFLDIRSPGLGDTAMYLCATSREGRHNQPQHFGDGTRLSIL.

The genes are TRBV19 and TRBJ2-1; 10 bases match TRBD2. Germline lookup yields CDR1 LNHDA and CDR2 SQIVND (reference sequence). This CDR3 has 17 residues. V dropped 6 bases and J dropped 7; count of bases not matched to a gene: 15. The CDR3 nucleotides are TGTGCCAGTAGACCGAGGGCTAGCGGGGGCCATACGAATGAGCAGTTCTTC. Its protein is CASRPRASGGHTNEQFF.

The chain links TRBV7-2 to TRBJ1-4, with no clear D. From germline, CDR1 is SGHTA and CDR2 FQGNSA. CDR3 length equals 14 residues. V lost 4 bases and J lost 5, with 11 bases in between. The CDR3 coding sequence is TGTGCCAGCAGCTCACAGAGTGTGAATGAAAAACTGTTTTTT. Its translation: CASSSQSVNEKLFF.

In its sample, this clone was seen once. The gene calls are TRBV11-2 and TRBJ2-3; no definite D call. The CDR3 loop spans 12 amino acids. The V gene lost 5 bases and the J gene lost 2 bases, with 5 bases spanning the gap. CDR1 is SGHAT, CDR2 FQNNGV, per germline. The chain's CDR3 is CASSLDTDTQYF. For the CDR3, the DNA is TGTGCCAGCAGCCTCGACACAGATACGCAGTATTTT.

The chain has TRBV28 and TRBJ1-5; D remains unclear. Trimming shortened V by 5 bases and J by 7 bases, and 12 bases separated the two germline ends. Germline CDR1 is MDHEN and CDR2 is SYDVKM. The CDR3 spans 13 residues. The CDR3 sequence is CASSGGEWQPQHF. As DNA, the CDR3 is TGTGCCAGCAGTGGTGGGGAGTGGCAGCCCCAGCATTTT.

This CDR3 reads CASSSSQATDTQYF. Here the CDR3 DNA reads TGTGCCAGCAGCTCATCGCAGGCCACAGATACGCAGTATTTT. The V call is TRBV7-9, the J call TRBJ2-3; D remains unclear. This CDR3 is 14 amino acids long. Germline-derived CDR1 and CDR2 are SEHNR and FQNEAQ (reference sequence). Trimming removed 4 bases at V and 2 bases at J, with 10 bases between. Together with reference TRBV7-9 and TRBJ2-3, the CDR3 gives the full variable domain: DTGVSQNPRHKITKRGQNVTFRCDPISEHNRLYWYRQTLGQGPEFLTYFQNEAQLEKSRLLSDRFSAERPKGSFSTLEIQRTEQGDSAMYLCASSSSQATDTQYFGPGTRLTVL.

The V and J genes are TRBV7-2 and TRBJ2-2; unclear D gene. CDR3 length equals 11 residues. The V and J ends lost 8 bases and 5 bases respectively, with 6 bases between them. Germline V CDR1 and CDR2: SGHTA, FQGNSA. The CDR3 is CASSRTGELFF. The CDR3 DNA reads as TGTGCCAGCTCGAGGACCGGGGAGCTGTTTTTT.

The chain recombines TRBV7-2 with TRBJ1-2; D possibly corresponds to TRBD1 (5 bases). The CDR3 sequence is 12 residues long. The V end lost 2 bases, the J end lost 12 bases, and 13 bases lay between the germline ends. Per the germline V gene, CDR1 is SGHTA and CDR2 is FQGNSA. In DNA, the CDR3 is TGTGCCAGCAGCTTATCGGGAGGGGTACACACCTTC. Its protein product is CASSLSGGVHTF.

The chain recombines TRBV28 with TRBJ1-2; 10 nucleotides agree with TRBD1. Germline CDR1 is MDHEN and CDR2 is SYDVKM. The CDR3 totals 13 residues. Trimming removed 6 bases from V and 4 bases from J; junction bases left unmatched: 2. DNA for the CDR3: TGTGCCAGCAGGACAGGGGGCGGCTATGGCTACACCTTC. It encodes CASRTGGGYGYTF.

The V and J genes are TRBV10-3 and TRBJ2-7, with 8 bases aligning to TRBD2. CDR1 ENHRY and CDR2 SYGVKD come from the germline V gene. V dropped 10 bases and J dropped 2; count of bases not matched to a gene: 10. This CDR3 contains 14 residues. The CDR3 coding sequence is TGTGCCACCGGAACGAGCGGGGGAACCTACGAGCAGTACTTC. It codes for CATGTSGGTYEQYF.

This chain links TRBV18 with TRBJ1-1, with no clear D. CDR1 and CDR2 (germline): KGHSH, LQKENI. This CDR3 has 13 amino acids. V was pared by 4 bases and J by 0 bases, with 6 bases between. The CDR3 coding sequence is TGTGCCAGCTCACGAGATTTGAACACTGAAGCTTTCTTT. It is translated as CASSRDLNTEAFF.